This T cell receptor beta chain emerged from a study of T cells in Graves' hyperthyroidism and ophthalmopathy. The CDR3 runs to 13 residues. Germline V CDR1 and CDR2: SGHAT, FQDESV (reference sequence). The germline V and J ends were trimmed by 3 bases and 4 bases, with 9 bases remaining between them. This clonotype was found many times. RNA transcripts served as the template for amplifying TCR beta CDR3 regions. The HTBI primer set drove a first-round RT-PCR of the TCR CDR3. TCRdb redid the calling of the multiplex PCR reads with MiXCR, one entry per CDR3 protein. The repertoire holds more than 550,000 distinct CDR3 sequences, with about 19% as singletons.

The TCR was taken from a woman in her forties or fifties with Graves' hyperthyroidism that later progressed to Graves' ophthalmopathy. The V call is TRBV11-1, the J call TRBJ1-2; D is uncertain. The sample taken for sequencing was blood. The CDR3 coding sequence is TGTGCCAGCAGCTTTCTCCAAGGCTATGGCTACACCTTC. This encodes CASSFLQGYGYTF.